This TCR beta chain stems from a study of CD8+CD57+ T cells in acquired aplastic anemia. Study at large: Sequencing produced an average of around 11 million reads per healthy donor for CD4+ cells. Regarding the study as a whole: With respect to CD8+ Simpson's diversity, patients and controls did not differ significantly.

Genomic DNA templated the TCR beta VDJ and CDR3 profiling. TCRdb itself ran the reads through MiXCR, one entry per CDR3 protein. The sample yields under 200,000 distinct CDR3 sequences, about 48% seen once. With 5 bases removed from V and 9 bases from J, the gap between germline ends came to 23 bases. Germline loops: CDR1 SGHTA, CDR2 FQGTGA. CDR3 length: 16 amino acids. This clonotype was detected ten times or more. Its antigen remains unidentified. This TCR came from a human donor in good health. This sequence joins TRBV7-3 and TRBJ2-1; TRBD2 might be the D (6 bases). The source material was sorted CD4+, CD8+, or CD8+CD57+ T cells (not recorded which) from PBMCs. The CDR3 protein is CASSPILATGGGEQFF. In DNA, the CDR3 is TGTGCCAGCAGCCCAATACTAGCAACGGGTGGGGGTGAGCAGTTCTTC.